A selection of T cell receptor beta chains follows, all from one sample in a study of blood T cell repertoires in COVID-19. Some clones are missing from TCRdb's copy, which holds only in-frame ones; the method was immunoSEQ multiplex PCR. The sample lists approximately 300,000 clones; roughly 84% were seen once. The source material was peripheral blood. These receptors were taken from a person in their 70s with COVID-19, enrolled during active disease. The CDR3 runs from the conserved cysteine through the conserved F or W. The D gene is left open where the match is weak. Where a row states a size, it is once, few, many or the class of an expanded clone; other rows omit it.

D: .; size: .; V: TRBV19; J: TRBJ1-6; DNA: TGTGCCAGTAGTATGGTAGGGGGAAATTCACCCCTCCACTTT; CDR3: CASSMVGGNSPLHF
D: TRBD2; size: few; V: TRBV7-9; J: TRBJ2-1; DNA: TGTGCCAGCAGCTTAGCTTGGCGGGGGAGCTCCTACAATGAGCAGTTCTTC; CDR3: CASSLAWRGSSYNEQFF
D: .; size: .; V: TRBV5-6; J: TRBJ2-3; DNA: TGTGCCAGCAGCTTGGCAAGGGTCAGGACTAAAGATACGCAGTATTTT; CDR3: CASSLARVRTKDTQYF
D: .; size: .; V: TRBV6-5; J: TRBJ1-5; DNA: TGTGCCAGCAGTTCCAGGGTTAGCAATCAGCCCCAGCATTTT; CDR3: CASSSRVSNQPQHF
D: .; size: once; V: TRBV3-1/TRBV3-2; J: TRBJ2-2; DNA: TGTGCCAGCAGCCCTGACACAGCGAACACCGGGGAGCTGTTTTTT; CDR3: CASSPDTANTGELFF
D: .; size: .; V: TRBV18; J: TRBJ1-5; DNA: TGTGCCAGCTCACCTGGGCAGGGTCGCATAGTCAATCAGCCCCAGCATTTT; CDR3: CASSPGQGRIVNQPQHF
D: .; size: once; V: TRBV7-3; J: TRBJ2-1; DNA: TGTGCCAGCAGCCCGTCGACAGTTAATGAGCAGTTCTTC; CDR3: CASSPSTVNEQFF
D: .; size: .; V: TRBV27; J: TRBJ2-1; DNA: TGTGCCACCTCCGGGACTCCCTCCTACAATGAGCAGTTCTTC; CDR3: CATSGTPSYNEQFF
D: TRBD2; size: .; V: TRBV27; J: TRBJ2-7; DNA: TGTGCCAGCAGTTTATCAGGGGAGGGTGAGCAGTACTTC; CDR3: CASSLSGEGEQYF
D: .; size: .; V: TRBV29-1; J: TRBJ1-2; DNA: TGCAGCGCACCCGGGGACTATGGCTACACCTTC; CDR3: CSAPGDYGYTF
D: .; size: .; V: TRBV19; J: TRBJ2-7; DNA: TGTGCCAGTAGTATAAATCCCACAGGCCTAGTCTACGAGCAGTACTTC; CDR3: CASSINPTGLVYEQYF
D: TRBD1; size: once; V: TRBV30; J: TRBJ1-5; DNA: TGTGCCTGGAGTGTACTTTTGGGACAGGGGATCAGCAATCAGCCCCAGCATTTT; CDR3: CAWSVLLGQGISNQPQHF
D: .; size: few; V: TRBV30; J: TRBJ1-5; DNA: TGTGCCTGGGACTCTACAGGGAACCAGCCCCAGCATTTT; CDR3: CAWDSTGNQPQHF
D: TRBD2; size: .; V: TRBV14; J: TRBJ2-3; DNA: TGTGCCAGCAGTTCACGACTAGCGGGGGTGACAGATACGCAGTATTTT; CDR3: CASSSRLAGVTDTQYF
D: .; size: .; V: TRBV7-2; J: TRBJ1-2; DNA: TGTGCCAGCAGCTTAAGACCGACACAGCTCGGCTACACCTTC; CDR3: CASSLRPTQLGYTF
D: TRBD2; size: .; V: TRBV5-6; J: TRBJ2-7; DNA: TGTGCCAGCAGCTTGGGGAGACTAGCGGGAAGCTACGAGCAGTACTTC; CDR3: CASSLGRLAGSYEQYF
D: TRBD1; size: .; V: TRBV20-1; J: TRBJ1-1; DNA: TGCAGTGCTGCCGACAGGGGAGCTTTCTTT; CDR3: CSAADRGAFF
D: .; size: .; V: TRBV28; J: TRBJ1-4; DNA: TGTGCCAGCAGCCCGAGACAGGAAAGGGGTGAAAAACTGTTTTTT; CDR3: CASSPRQERGEKLFF
D: .; size: .; V: TRBV6-6; J: TRBJ2-1; DNA: TGTGCCAGCAGCTTTGGGGAGAGCTCCTACAATGAGCAGTTCTTC; CDR3: CASSFGESSYNEQFF
D: TRBD1; size: .; V: TRBV5-8; J: TRBJ1-1; DNA: TGTGCCAGCAAGGGACAGGGGGCCGTTGGTTGGAACACTGAAGCTTTCTTT; CDR3: CASKGQGAVGWNTEAFF
D: TRBD2; size: .; V: TRBV6-2/TRBV6-3; J: TRBJ2-7; DNA: TGTGCCAGCAGTTTACACTCCGGGACTACATACGAGCAGTACTTC; CDR3: CASSLHSGTTYEQYF
D: .; size: .; V: TRBV2; J: TRBJ2-3; DNA: TGTGCCAGCAAATCAAACACAGATACGCAGTATTTT; CDR3: CASKSNTDTQYF
D: TRBD2; size: .; V: TRBV5-6; J: TRBJ2-2; DNA: TGTGCCAGCAGCACAGGACTAGCTTGGATCGGCGGGGAGCTGTTTTTT; CDR3: CASSTGLAWIGGELFF
D: .; size: .; V: TRBV7-2; J: TRBJ2-2; DNA: TGTGCCAGCAGCTTCCTCCGTTTAACCGGGGAGCTGTTTTTT; CDR3: CASSFLRLTGELFF
D: .; size: .; V: TRBV5-1; J: TRBJ2-7; DNA: TGCGCCAGCAGGAGTCCCAGGGGGGACTCCTACGAGCAGTACTTC; CDR3: CASRSPRGDSYEQYF
D: TRBD2; size: .; V: TRBV5-1; J: TRBJ2-2; DNA: TGCGCCAGCAGCCGGGGTAGCGGGGATATCGGGGAGCTGTTTTTT; CDR3: CASSRGSGDIGELFF
D: .; size: .; V: TRBV15; J: TRBJ2-5; DNA: TGTGCCACCAGCAGAGAACGCCAGGGCCAAGAGACCCAGTACTTC; CDR3: CATSRERQGQETQYF
D: TRBD2; size: .; V: TRBV19; J: TRBJ2-1; DNA: TGTGCCAGTAGTCTAGCGGGGATCTACAATGAGCAGTTCTTC; CDR3: CASSLAGIYNEQFF
D: TRBD1; size: few; V: TRBV28; J: TRBJ2-3; DNA: TGTGCCAGCAGTTTTTATCGAGGGGGCAAAGGAGATACGCAGTATTTT; CDR3: CASSFYRGGKGDTQYF
D: .; size: .; V: TRBV24-1; J: TRBJ1-2; DNA: TGTGCCACCAGTGGGCCGGGGGGAGGCTACACCTTC; CDR3: CATSGPGGGYTF
D: .; size: .; V: TRBV1; J: TRBJ2-2; DNA: TGCACCGGCAGGGAGATTAACACCGGGGAGCTGTTTTTT; CDR3: CTGREINTGELFF
D: .; size: once; V: TRBV29-1; J: TRBJ1-1; DNA: TGCAGCGTTCCCACAAACACTGAAGCTTTCTTT; CDR3: CSVPTNTEAFF
D: .; size: .; V: TRBV5-4; J: TRBJ2-3; DNA: TGTGCCAGCAGCAGGGAGCTCACAGATACGCAGTATTTT; CDR3: CASSRELTDTQYF
D: .; size: .; V: TRBV6-5; J: TRBJ1-6; DNA: TGTGCCAGCAGTCTCTCAGGGCTGGGGAATTCACCCCTCCACTTT; CDR3: CASSLSGLGNSPLHF
D: TRBD1; size: .; V: TRBV9; J: TRBJ1-6; DNA: TGTGCCAGCAGCCTGGGACAGGGGGCCAATAATTCACCCCTCCACTTT; CDR3: CASSLGQGANNSPLHF
D: .; size: .; V: TRBV27; J: TRBJ1-2; DNA: TGTGCCAGCAGGATACAGGGTCAGGGTAACTATGGCTACACCTTC; CDR3: CASRIQGQGNYGYTF
D: TRBD1; size: .; V: TRBV6-4; J: TRBJ2-1; DNA: TGTGCCAGCAGTCAAATACAGGGGATAGGCTCCTACAATGAGCAGTTCTTC; CDR3: CASSQIQGIGSYNEQFF
D: TRBD1; size: .; V: TRBV11-2; J: TRBJ2-3; DNA: TGTGCCAGCAGCTTCGACAGGGGACCCACAGATACGCAGTATTTT; CDR3: CASSFDRGPTDTQYF
D: .; size: .; V: TRBV6-1; J: TRBJ2-1; DNA: TGTGCCAGCAGTGAAGACAGGGAGTATTACAATGAGCAGTTCTTC; CDR3: CASSEDREYYNEQFF
D: .; size: .; V: TRBV9; J: TRBJ1-1; DNA: TGTGCCAGCAGCGTAGAAACAGAGAACACTGAAGCTTTCTTT; CDR3: CASSVETENTEAFF
D: TRBD1; size: once; V: TRBV5-1; J: TRBJ2-7; DNA: TGCGCCAGCAGCCCAACAGGGGATGGATACGAGCAGTACTTC; CDR3: CASSPTGDGYEQYF
D: .; size: few; V: TRBV6-1; J: TRBJ2-5; DNA: TGTGCCAGCAGTGAAGCGTCCGCGACTAAAGTTCAGTACTTC; CDR3: CASSEASATKVQYF
D: .; size: .; V: TRBV30; J: TRBJ2-7; DNA: TGTGCCTGGAGTGTATATGGGAGCAAGAACTACGAGCAGTACTTC; CDR3: CAWSVYGSKNYEQYF
D: .; size: once; V: TRBV29-1; J: TRBJ2-2; DNA: TGCAGCGTCTCTCAGGGGCCCCCGAACACCGGGGAGCTGTTTTTT; CDR3: CSVSQGPPNTGELFF
D: TRBD1; size: once; V: TRBV19; J: TRBJ2-1; DNA: TGTGCCAGTAGTGTCTGGACCGGGACAGGGTACAATGAGCAGTTCTTC; CDR3: CASSVWTGTGYNEQFF
D: .; size: .; V: TRBV5-1; J: TRBJ1-5; DNA: TGCGCCAGCAGCTTGGGAGTCGGGGGGAATCAGCCCCAGCATTTT; CDR3: CASSLGVGGNQPQHF
D: TRBD1; size: .; V: TRBV4-3; J: TRBJ2-6; DNA: TGCGCCAGCAGCCATCTACTAAACAGGGGAACTGGGGCCAACGTCCTGACTTTC; CDR3: CASSHLLNRGTGANVLTF
D: .; size: .; V: TRBV7-6; J: TRBJ1-6; DNA: TGTGCCAGCAGCCCAGGGTCCCAACATAGTTCACCCCTCCACTTT; CDR3: CASSPGSQHSSPLHF
D: TRBD1; size: .; V: TRBV27; J: TRBJ2-2; DNA: TGTGCCAGCAGTGAACTCCGGGACAGGGGGGCCGGGGAGCTGTTTTTT; CDR3: CASSELRDRGAGELFF
D: TRBD2; size: .; V: TRBV6-6; J: TRBJ2-2; DNA: TGTGCCAGCAGTCCCCGGCTGCGGGGTAGCGGGGGGCTGCCGGGCACCGGGGAGCTGTTTTTT; CDR3: CASSPRLRGSGGLPGTGELFF
D: TRBD1; size: .; V: TRBV5-5; J: TRBJ2-7; DNA: TGTGCCAGCAGCCTGACAGGGGTCGAGCAGTACTTC; CDR3: CASSLTGVEQYF
D: .; size: .; V: TRBV12-3/TRBV12-4; J: TRBJ1-1; DNA: TGTGCCAGCAGTTTGAGGGTTTCCACTGAAGCTTTCTTT; CDR3: CASSLRVSTEAFF
D: TRBD1; size: .; V: TRBV7-2; J: TRBJ2-2; DNA: TGTGCCAGCAGCCCAAGGACAGGCGGGAACACCGGGGAGCTGTTTTTT; CDR3: CASSPRTGGNTGELFF
D: .; size: many; V: TRBV28; J: TRBJ1-4; DNA: TGTGCCAGCTACTATTCTTCGGGAAAAAAACTGTTTTTT; CDR3: CASYYSSGKKLFF
D: TRBD1; size: .; V: TRBV6-5; J: TRBJ2-7; DNA: TGTGCCAGCAGTCGACAGGGATCGACCCTGGGGGAGCAGTACTTC; CDR3: CASSRQGSTLGEQYF
D: .; size: .; V: TRBV28; J: TRBJ2-7; DNA: TGTGCCAGCAGTTCCACAGGGAGTAGTTCCTACGAGCAGTACTTC; CDR3: CASSSTGSSSYEQYF
D: .; size: .; V: TRBV15; J: TRBJ2-7; DNA: TGTGCCACCAGCAGACTCGGGACTTTAACCTACGAGCAGTACTTC; CDR3: CATSRLGTLTYEQYF
D: TRBD2; size: .; V: TRBV7-2; J: TRBJ2-3; DNA: TGTGCCAGCAGCTCGGGACTAGCGGGGGGATTAGATACGCAGTATTTT; CDR3: CASSSGLAGGLDTQYF
D: .; size: once; V: TRBV5-1; J: TRBJ1-1; DNA: TGCGCCAGCAGCTTGATTGCGGGCACTGAAGCTTTCTTT; CDR3: CASSLIAGTEAFF